A few counts support the clone carrying this T cell receptor beta chain. Its target is not known. Healthy Caucasians from Russia aged roughly 6 to 100 served as donors. The data were taken from a study of blood T cells in healthy people across ages. V was trimmed by 5 bases and J by 5 bases, leaving 14 bases between them. The CDR3 spans 14 residues. A sample-barcoded 5' primer and a J-beta primer mix were used in a second PCR of roughly 7 to 11 cycles. No fewer than 3 million CDR3-containing paired-end reads came from each sample. In TCRdb, the 5' RACE reads were re-called with MiXCR into one record per CDR3 protein. The sample shows about 800,000 distinct CDR3 sequences, 35% to 50% of them seen only once. Study-level points and caveats: In older individuals, TCR beta diversity per million T cells was lower, falling roughly linearly with age.

The genes are TRBV12-3 or TRBV12-4 and TRBJ2-3; D may be TRBD2 (6 bases). This receptor was taken from a man older than 75 in good health. Sequences were obtained from blood. CDR3 amino acids: CASSLFGGKDTQYF. CDR3 DNA sequence: TGTGCCAGCAGTCTGTTTGGGGGGAAAGATACGCAGTATTTT.